This T cell receptor (beta chain) was sequenced in a study of regulatory T cells in long-lasting Graves disease. Study-level background: Patients met the persistent Graves' disease definition after over 5 years of antithyroid drugs with positive TSH receptor antibodies.

Study-level results: Reduced TCR diversity was observed in persistent Graves' patients versus newly diagnosed patients.

Germline lookup yields CDR1 SNHLY and CDR2 FYNNEI. V was clipped by 5 bases and J by 2 bases, with 12 bases between them. This CDR3 has 15 amino acids. Documented time point: persistent/refractory GD, antithyroid drugs over 5 years with positive TRAb. There was RNA extracted from PBMCs, and the TCR library was made from it. Patients with Graves' disease were diagnosed by American Thyroid Association guidelines. This clonotype came up many times. Its antigen is not known. To make TCR beta libraries, researchers used iRepertoire HTBI primers and Arm-PCR of CDR3 regions. Original processing methods: Segment identification across samples yielded 50 to 80 TRBV and about 13 TRBJ segments. TCRdb passed the multiplex PCR reads through MiXCR, listing each CDR3 protein once. Clone size and V and J calls follow TCRdb, not the original study. The table lists 300,000 to 500,000 distinct CDR3 sequences, less than 25% of them singletons.

The specimen was peripheral blood mononuclear cells (PBMCs), collected when the disease was refractory, from a patient treated with antithyroid drugs. V is TRBV2 and J is TRBJ2-2; no firm D call. The clonotype comes from a female donor with Graves disease. This chain's CDR3 is CASSSPLKNTGELFF. The CDR3 nucleotides are TGTGCCAGCAGTTCCCCCTTAAAAAACACCGGGGAGCTGTTTTTT. The entire variable domain, with the rest obtained from reference TRBV2 and TRBJ2-2, is as follows: EPEVTQTPSHQVTQMGQEVILRCVPISNHLYFYWYRQILGQKVEFLVSFYNNEISEKSEIFDDQFSVERPDGSNFTLKIRSTKLEDSAMYFCASSSPLKNTGELFFGEGSRLTVL.